These 25 T cell receptor beta chains originate from one sample sequenced in a study of cytomegalovirus exposure and HLA in healthy donors. A multiplex PCR was run with 60 Vbeta primers and 13 Jbeta primers. Here immunoSEQ multiplex PCR was the method, and the copy in TCRdb shows in-frame clones only, minus some. This repertoire includes roughly 120,000 clones. Material for sequencing was PBMCs. Receptors were obtained from a man aged 25 to 40 in good health and CMV-seronegative.

V usage is TRBV13 and J usage is TRBJ2-7; TRBD2 aligns across 7 bases. The V segment lost 0 bases and the J segment 7 bases; nucleotides outside the gene matches: 3. This CDR3 comprises 13 residues. Per germline, CDR1 PRHDT and CDR2 FYEKMQ (reference sequence). The CDR3: CASSLGLGGEQYF. CDR3 DNA: TGTGCCAGCAGCTTAGGCCTGGGAGGGGAGCAGTACTTC.

The rearrangement uses TRBV2 and TRBJ2-7; 7 bases are shared with TRBD1. The CDR3 runs 12 residues. The V gene end was trimmed by 7 bases and the J gene end by 3 bases; junction bases not matched to a gene: 3. CDR1 is SNHLY and CDR2 is FYNNEI in the germline V gene. In DNA, the CDR3 is TGTGCCAGCATCCGGACAGGCTACGAGCAGTACTTC. It codes for CASIRTGYEQYF.

The gene calls are TRBV28 and TRBJ2-3; the match to TRBD2 covers 10 bases. The V gene end was trimmed by 5 bases and the J gene end by 3 bases; junction bases not matched to a gene: 5. From germline, CDR1 is MDHEN and CDR2 SYDVKM. The length of the CDR3 is 15 residues. The CDR3, as DNA: TGTGCCAGCAGTCTTCCTAGCGGGGGAACAGATACGCAGTATTTT. Its protein product is CASSLPSGGTDTQYF.

The chain carries TRBV19 and TRBJ2-3; 7 positions agree with TRBD1. CDR1 LNHDA and CDR2 SQIVND come from the germline V gene (reference sequence). This CDR3 is 14 amino acids long. J was trimmed by 2 bases and V by 3 bases; bases with no gene match: 2. CDR3 nucleotide sequence: TGTGCCAGTAGTATGACAGGGTCCACAGATACGCAGTATTTT. Its protein product is CASSMTGSTDTQYF.

This sequence joins TRBV2 and TRBJ1-3; D gene uncertain. The V and J ends lost 7 bases and 5 bases respectively, with 9 bases between them. The length of the CDR3 is 12 residues. Germline V gives CDR1 SNHLY, CDR2 FYNNEI. For the CDR3, the DNA is TGTGCCAGCAACTTGTTGAGAAACACCATATATTTT. This sequence encodes CASNLLRNTIYF.

Concerning this clone: The same CDR3 is also encoded by other DNA sequences in this sample. The CDR3 coding sequence is TGCGCCAGCAGCTTGGGAGGGACAGATACGCAGTATTTT. Amino acids: CASSLGGTDTQYF. The chain uses TRBV5-1 and TRBJ2-3; a possible D gene is TRBD2 (5 bases). Trimming cost V 0 bases and J 3 bases, with 5 bases left between them. The CDR3 has 13 residues. Per the germline V gene, CDR1 is SGHRS and CDR2 is YFSETQ. Full variable domain (remainder filled in from reference TRBV5-1 and TRBJ2-3): KAGVTQTPRYLIKTRGQQVTLSCSPISGHRSVSWYQQTPGQGLQFLFEYFSETQRNKGNFPGRFSGRQFSNSRSEMNVSTLELGDSALYLCASSLGGTDTQYFGPGTRLTVL.

As to this clone: Its ends do not fully match the called genes, so a read error is possible. This chain joins TRBV10-3 and TRBJ2-4; D is unclear. The germline V gene has CDR1 ENHRY and CDR2 SYGVKD. The CDR3 is made up of 14 amino acids. The DNA of the CDR3 is TGTGCCATCGGTGAGTCGATATCGGAAAACATTCAGTACTTC. As protein: CAIGESISENIQYF.

The chain links TRBV27 to TRBJ2-7; 9 bases are shared with TRBD1. The length of the CDR3 is 16 residues. Trimming at V came to 5 bases and at J to 2 bases, leaving 10 bases not matched to a gene. Germline CDR1 and CDR2: MNHEY and SMNVEV (reference sequence). CDR3 nucleotide sequence: TGTGCCAGCAGTCCCCCCGGGACAGGGTCTCCCTACGAGCAGTACTTC. This encodes CASSPPGTGSPYEQYF.

V and J are TRBV5-6 and TRBJ2-1, with D tentatively TRBD1 (6 bases). There are 13 residues in the CDR3. V was shortened by 3 bases and J by 11 bases, with 15 bases between the two germline ends. Germline V gene sequence: CDR1 SGHDT, CDR2 YYEEEE. CDR3 in DNA: TGTGCCAGCAGCTCCTCAGGGGCAATCAAGCAGTTCTTC. Translating it yields CASSSSGAIKQFF.

The gene calls are TRBV2 and TRBJ1-4; D is uncertain. Per the germline V gene, CDR1 is SNHLY and CDR2 is FYNNEI. This CDR3 is 14 amino acids long. V was shortened by 6 bases and J by 4 bases, with 12 bases between the two germline ends. CDR3 region: CASRGLTINEKLFF. CDR3 bases: TGTGCCAGCAGAGGACTGACTATTAATGAAAAACTGTTTTTT. The complete variable domain, with remaining parts taken from reference TRBV2 and TRBJ1-4, reads EPEVTQTPSHQVTQMGQEVILRCVPISNHLYFYWYRQILGQKVEFLVSFYNNEISEKSEIFDDQFSVERPDGSNFTLKIRSTKLEDSAMYFCASRGLTINEKLFFGSGTQLSVL.

The chain links TRBV5-1 to TRBJ2-7; the D gene is possibly TRBD1 (5 bases). Germline lookup yields CDR1 SGHRS and CDR2 YFSETQ. There are 13 residues in the CDR3. V dropped 4 bases and J dropped 6 bases, with 14 bases sitting between them. CDR3 residues: CASSLQGVSEQYF. CDR3 DNA: TGCGCCAGCAGCCTCCAGGGTGTATCCGAGCAGTACTTC.

The V gene is TRBV19, the J gene TRBJ2-7; TRBD1 aligns across 12 bases. This CDR3 comprises 15 residues. Germline V CDR1 and CDR2: LNHDA, SQIVND (reference sequence). V gave up 5 bases and J gave up 5 bases; unmatched junction bases: 7. CDR3 in amino acids: CASSVPGQGANEQYF. The CDR3, as DNA: TGTGCCAGTAGTGTTCCGGGACAGGGGGCCAACGAGCAGTACTTC.

This rearrangement joins TRBV2 to TRBJ1-2, with 10 positions matching TRBD1. V was clipped by 6 bases and J by 5 bases; unmatched bases: 6. Germline CDR1 and CDR2: SNHLY and FYNNEI. The CDR3 spans 14 residues. CDR3 bases: TGTGCCAGCAGAGTGGGACAGGGGCTATATGGCTACACCTTC. Protein sequence: CASRVGQGLYGYTF.

The V gene is TRBV28, the J gene TRBJ2-5; D remains ambiguous. Trimming left V 2 bases short and J 1 base short, with 8 bases between. This CDR3 is built from 14 residues. Germline values: CDR1 MDHEN, CDR2 SYDVKM. The CDR3 sequence is CASSLGPAQETQYF. The CDR3 nucleotides are TGTGCCAGCAGTTTAGGGCCAGCCCAAGAGACCCAGTACTTC. The whole variable domain, remainder taken from reference TRBV28 and TRBJ2-5, is DVKVTQSSRYLVKRTGEKVFLECVQDMDHENMFWYRQDPGLGLRLIYFSYDVKMKEKGDIPEGYSVSREKKERFSLILESASTNQTSMYLCASSLGPAQETQYFGPGTRLLVL.

This rearrangement joins TRBV18 to TRBJ2-5; perhaps TRBD1 as D (5 bases). The J call may be in error: the DNA end matches TRBJ2-7 better. The CDR3 spans 14 residues. Looked up from germline, CDR1 is KGHSH and CDR2 is LQKENI. The CDR3 spells CASSPTGDSYEQYF. The CDR3 DNA follows: TGTGCCAGCTCACCTACAGGAGACTCCTACGAGCAGTACTTC.

This chain links TRBV5-6 with TRBJ1-4; D is uncertain. The V gene lost 2 bases and the J gene lost 7 bases, with 15 bases spanning the gap. Germline values: CDR1 SGHDT, CDR2 YYEEEE. The CDR3 runs 15 residues. CDR3 residues: CASSFGPRDLEKLFF. CDR3 coding DNA: TGTGCCAGCAGCTTTGGGCCGCGAGATCTTGAAAAACTGTTTTTT.

V and J are TRBV28 and TRBJ1-5; D remains unclear. The germline V gene encodes CDR1 MDHEN and CDR2 SYDVKM. CDR3 length: 14 amino acids. Trimming left V 5 bases short and J 5 bases short, with 13 bases between. CDR3 DNA sequence: TGTGCCAGCAGTGTCCCCAGTGACTATCAGCCCCAGCATTTT. As protein: CASSVPSDYQPQHF.

The V call is TRBV6-5, the J call TRBJ1-2; 7 bases align to TRBD1. The CDR3 covers 14 residues. V was clipped by 2 bases and J by 3 bases; unmatched bases: 3. CDR1 MNHEY and CDR2 SVGAGI come from the germline V gene. The CDR3 loop is CASSYRQGDYGYTF. CDR3 coding DNA: TGTGCCAGCAGTTACCGACAGGGTGACTATGGCTACACCTTC.

CDR3 nucleotide sequence: TGTGCCAGCAGCCAAACAGGGTTAAAAGAAGCTTTCTTT. Protein sequence: CASSQTGLKEAFF. The chain recombines TRBV4-2 with TRBJ1-1, with a possible D match to TRBD1 (6 bases). V gave up 2 bases and J gave up 8 bases, with 12 bases separating them. The CDR3 runs 13 residues. Germline CDR1 LGHNA, CDR2 YNFKEQ.

In the case of this clone: Germline and junction disagree at one end, which may indicate a read error. Other DNA sequences in this specimen translate into the identical CDR3. This sequence joins TRBV11-2 and TRBJ1-1; D remains unclear. The CDR3 has 15 amino acids. CDR1 and CDR2 (germline): SGHAT, FQNNGV. The CDR3 protein is CASSLVGGMNTEAFF. The DNA for the CDR3 is TGTGCCAGCAGCTTAGTGGGAGGCATGAACACTGAGGCTTTCTTT.

The genes are TRBV2 and TRBJ1-6, with a possible D match to TRBD1 (6 bases). The CDR3 has 13 amino acids. Germline assignment: CDR1 SNHLY and CDR2 FYNNEI. Between the trimmed V and J ends, which lost 11 bases and 7 bases, there was a span of 15 bases. The CDR3 region is CAARGGANSPLHF. The CDR3 DNA follows: TGTGCCGCCAGGGGTGGTGCAAATTCACCCCTCCACTTT. The whole variable domain, remainder taken from reference TRBV2 and TRBJ1-6, is EPEVTQTPSHQVTQMGQEVILRCVPISNHLYFYWYRQILGQKVEFLVSFYNNEISEKSEIFDDQFSVERPDGSNFTLKIRSTKLEDSAMYFCAARGGANSPLHFGNGTRLTVT.

V is TRBV15 and J is TRBJ1-1; D is perhaps TRBD1 (6 bases). CDR1 and CDR2 (germline): LNHNV, YYDKDF (reference sequence). The CDR3 sequence is 14 residues long. V lost 1 base to trimming and J lost 4 bases, with 10 bases between them. The CDR3 DNA is TGTGCCACCAGCAGAGCCTTGGGGGCCACTGAAGCTTTCTTT. It yields the protein CATSRALGATEAFF.

The V gene is TRBV2, the J gene TRBJ2-5; TRBD2 matches at 16 bases. The CDR3 has 14 residues. J was trimmed by 5 bases and V by 9 bases; bases with no gene match: 3. Germline CDR1 reads SNHLY; CDR2 reads FYNNEI. CDR3 loop: CARGGLAGGETQYF. CDR3 nucleotides: TGTGCCAGGGGGGGACTAGCGGGGGGGGAGACCCAGTACTTC. Complete variable domain (other parts from reference TRBV2 and TRBJ2-5): EPEVTQTPSHQVTQMGQEVILRCVPISNHLYFYWYRQILGQKVEFLVSFYNNEISEKSEIFDDQFSVERPDGSNFTLKIRSTKLEDSAMYFCARGGLAGGETQYFGPGTRLLVL.

The chain combines TRBV5-1 with TRBJ1-1, with 8 positions matching TRBD1. V gave up 3 bases and J gave up 8 bases; unmatched junction bases: 3. The CDR3 is made up of 12 amino acids. Per the germline V gene, CDR1 is SGHRS and CDR2 is YFSETQ. The CDR3 bases are TGCGCCAGCAGCTATACAGGGGGGGAAGCTTTCTTT. This translates into CASSYTGGEAFF. Full variable domain (remainder filled in from reference TRBV5-1 and TRBJ1-1): KAGVTQTPRYLIKTRGQQVTLSCSPISGHRSVSWYQQTPGQGLQFLFEYFSETQRNKGNFPGRFSGRQFSNSRSEMNVSTLELGDSALYLCASSYTGGEAFFGQGTRLTVV.

The J gene is TRBJ2-6, the V gene TRBV5-4; 8 nucleotides match TRBD1. J gave up 4 bases and V 4 bases, and 13 bases lay outside the gene matches. The CDR3 spans 18 residues. In germline, CDR1 is SGHNT, CDR2 YYREEE (reference sequence). CDR3 in amino acids: CASSPPGQGPLGANVLTF. For the CDR3, the DNA is TGTGCCAGCAGCCCACCAGGACAGGGTCCTCTGGGGGCCAACGTCCTGACTTTC.